Listed below are T cell receptor beta chains from one sample, sequenced in a study of OX40 agonist ivuxolimab in advanced cancers. Method: immunoSEQ multiplex PCR; TCRdb's copy keeps in-frame clones and lacks some. This sample has tens of thousands of clones; roughly 76% occur once, and the top ten carry less than 25%. The sample in question was CD4+ or CD8+ T cells sorted from blood, obtained in a trial of the OX40 agonist ivuxolimab. The receptors stem from an adult with an advanced solid tumor such as melanoma, head and neck, liver or kidney cancer. The CDR3 runs from the conserved cysteine through the conserved F or W.

j_gene	v_gene	CDR3aa
TRBJ2-1	TRBV27	CASSLFTSGVSYNEQFF
TRBJ1-6	TRBV19	CASSPSQGSSYNSPLHF
TRBJ2-7	TRBV18	CASSPTGGEFYEQYF
TRBJ1-2	TRBV9	CASSETGGYGYGYTF
TRBJ2-7	TRBV9	CASSQREGSYEQYF
TRBJ1-4	TRBV10-3	CAISEGQGIEKLFF
TRBJ2-3	TRBV9	CASRGGTGPRADTQYF
TRBJ2-2	TRBV5-1	CASSFRNTGELFF
TRBJ1-1	TRBV2	CAGHAQGRFTEAFF
TRBJ2-2	TRBV28	CASSDAGATGELFF
TRBJ1-1	TRBV14	CASRRSLNTEAFF
TRBJ1-1	TRBV5-1	CASSLAVSSTEAFF
TRBJ2-5	TRBV28	CASSSEGSMETQYF
TRBJ2-3	TRBV18	CASSRQSGTAGDTQYF
TRBJ1-6	TRBV27	CASSSYGTGAFPLHF
TRBJ2-7	TRBV18	CASSGGGYEQYF
TRBJ2-5	TRBV5-4	CASSSRRSQETQYF
TRBJ1-3	TRBV5-8	CASSSSGAAGNTIYF
TRBJ2-1	TRBV9	CASSVDEGVAEQFF
TRBJ1-6	TRBV19	CASRNTRRGNSPLHF
TRBJ2-7	TRBV21-1	CASPLFPGQASYEQYF
TRBJ2-1	TRBV7-3	CASSLEARTEQFF
TRBJ1-3	TRBV18	CASSVDRRSGNTIYF
TRBJ1-4	TRBV7-6	CASSPGILNEKLFF
TRBJ2-2	TRBV7-7	CASSLSGRNTGELFF
TRBJ1-5	TRBV4-1	CASSQADRGDQPQHF
TRBJ2-2	TRBV7-2	CASRPDRGRGTGELFF
TRBJ1-2	TRBV5-1	CASSLVAGARVYGYTF
TRBJ1-6	TRBV4-2	CASSQNRDGRYSPLHF
TRBJ2-7	TRBV15	CATSRVAGAVEQYF
TRBJ1-1	TRBV29-1	CSVEKGPDFGAFF
TRBJ1-3	TRBV6-5	CASREGSHGNTIYF
TRBJ2-6	TRBV19	CASRTGGLAGGRANVLTF
TRBJ2-3	TRBV7-2	CASSHARRGGPHTQYF
TRBJ1-4	TRBV6-1	CASRDGQGRGEKLFF
TRBJ1-5	TRBV2	CASTRLNSNQPQHF
TRBJ1-5	TRBV10-1	CASSDMTGRNQPQHF
TRBJ2-7	TRBV28	CASGLSFEQYF
TRBJ2-7	TRBV11-2	CASSLVSSEQYF
TRBJ2-4	TRBV30	CALLTEGKNIQYF
TRBJ1-1	TRBV6-4	CASSARQGGPSNAEAFF
TRBJ2-2	TRBV6-1	CASSTGTLNTGELFF
TRBJ2-7	TRBV2	CATQSSGSQIGEQYF
TRBJ1-6	TRBV7-2	CASSLGHTNSPLHF
TRBJ2-2	TRBV27	CASSWDRSFTGELFF